This TCR beta chain was identified during a study of CD8 T cells in ankylosing spondylitis. Quantitative 5'-RACE was performed with molecular barcodes, and it yielded the TCR beta libraries. Each CDR3 protein is one row after TCRdb ran MiXCR on the 5' RACE reads. The table includes 750,000 to 850,000 distinct CDR3 sequences, roughly 12% detected once. This clonotype has only a few counts. Its antigen is currently unknown. Overall study findings and caveats: Blood of patients with ankylosing spondylitis appeared to be characterized by a TCR beta motif of several highly homologous variants. Matched synovial fluid from ankylosing spondylitis patients was reported to be enriched for disease-linked clones. Clones linked with disease were CD8+ and fairly uncommon in the peripheral blood.

Germline assignment: CDR1 SGHDT and CDR2 YYEEEE. The CDR3 totals 14 residues. Trimming pared 3 bases from V and 7 bases from J, leaving 14 bases between. This TCR derives from a male donor with ankylosing spondylitis. Sequencing was performed on blood, either unsorted or a sorted T cell fraction (not recorded which). V is TRBV5-6 and J is TRBJ2-1; weak D call: TRBD2 (6 bases). The CDR3 loop reads CASSSPGRENEQFF. Written as DNA, the CDR3 is TGTGCCAGCAGCTCCCCGGGACGGGAGAATGAGCAGTTCTTC.